This entry lists 3 T cell receptor beta chains sequenced from one sample in a study of blood T cells in healthy people across ages. Then a second PCR, running roughly 7 to 11 cycles, was carried out with a sample-barcoded 5' primer and a J-beta primer mix. TCRdb re-analysed the 5' RACE reads in MiXCR, keeping a single row per CDR3 protein. The table lists around 800,000 distinct CDR3 sequences, more than 25% of them singletons. These data were also reused for a study on T cells of mothers and their children.

Sequencing used blood. These receptors were taken from a boy younger than 18 in good health.

This clonotype was seen many times. The rearrangement links TRBV7-2 to TRBJ2-7; maybe TRBD1 (5 bases). The CDR3 is made up of 14 amino acids. The germline V gene has CDR1 SGHTA and CDR2 FQGNSA. V was cut by 2 bases and J by 0 bases, with 8 bases left in between. The CDR3 DNA reads as TGTGCCAGCAGCTTAATTACAGGCTCCTACGAGCAGTACTTC. This sequence encodes CASSLITGSYEQYF.

This clonotype came up a few times. V usage is TRBV14 and J usage is TRBJ2-5; 12 nucleotides match TRBD1. With V trimmed by 4 bases and J by 5 bases, 8 bases remained unmatched. CDR1 is SGHDN, CDR2 FVKESK, per germline. The CDR3 has 16 residues. The CDR3 region has the DNA TGTGCCAGCAGCCTTCGCCGGGACAGGGGGCTTGAGACCCAGTACTTC. This translates into CASSLRRDRGLETQYF.

The chain links TRBV7-9 to TRBJ2-4; D gene ambiguous. CDR1 SEHNR and CDR2 FQNEAQ come from the germline V gene (reference sequence). This CDR3 is 15 amino acids long. Trimming removed 1 base from V and 1 base from J, with 8 bases in between. The CDR3 sequence is CASSLGKAAKNIQYF. The CDR3 DNA follows: TGTGCCAGCAGCTTAGGGAAGGCGGCCAAAAACATTCAGTACTTC. Together with reference TRBV7-9 and TRBJ2-4, the CDR3 gives the full variable domain: DTGVSQNPRHKITKRGQNVTFRCDPISEHNRLYWYRQTLGQGPEFLTYFQNEAQLEKSRLLSDRFSAERPKGSFSTLEIQRTEQGDSAMYLCASSLGKAAKNIQYFGAGTRLSVL.